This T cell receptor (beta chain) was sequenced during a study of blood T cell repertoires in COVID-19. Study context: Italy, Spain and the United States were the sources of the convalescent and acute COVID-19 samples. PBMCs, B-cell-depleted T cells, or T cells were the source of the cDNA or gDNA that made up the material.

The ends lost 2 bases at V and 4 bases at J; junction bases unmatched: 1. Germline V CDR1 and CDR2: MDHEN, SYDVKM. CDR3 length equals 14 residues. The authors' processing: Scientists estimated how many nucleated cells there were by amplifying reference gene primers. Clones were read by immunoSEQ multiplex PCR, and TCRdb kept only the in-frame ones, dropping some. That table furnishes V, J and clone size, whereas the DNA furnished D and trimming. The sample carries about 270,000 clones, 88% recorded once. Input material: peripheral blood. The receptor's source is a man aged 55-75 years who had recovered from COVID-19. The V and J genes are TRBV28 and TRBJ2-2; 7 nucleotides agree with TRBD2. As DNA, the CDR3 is TGTGCCAGCAGTTTACTAGCGGCCACCGGGGAGCTGTTTTTT. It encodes CASSLLAATGELFF.